What follows describes a single TCR beta chain. This clone appeared once. The clone's antigen remains unknown. No per-base quality is available; no much larger clone lies one base away. The cohort comprised 670 or so healthy bone marrow donors. Cohort members were all nominally healthy when sampled, although unrecorded immune exposures were likely present. The donor tested CMV seropositive and was one of the 289 seropositive cohort members. Each donor provided a peripheral blood sample, and peripheral blood mononuclear cells were used for TCR beta sequencing. Genomic DNA was extracted from the blood cell samples with the Qiagen DNeasy Blood Extraction Kit. The source of the sample is a study of cytomegalovirus exposure and HLA in healthy donors (dated by TCRdb to 2016 to 2017). Broadly, across the study: An earlier analysis of about 530 of the donors reported under 300 Gb of sequence data and 117 million unique TCR beta sequences obtained from about 170 million T cells. Around 300 gigabases of sequencing data and 70 million to 85 million unique TCR sequences were included in an early release covering several hundred HLA-typed donors. Among the roughly 410 genotyped donors, about 85% belonged to the genetic ancestry cluster associated with self-reported Caucasian donors. The study aimed to test whether cataloging public T cell receptors could reveal signatures of past pathogen exposure. The T cell repertoires of 700 or so subjects were profiled by immunosequencing and related to cytomegalovirus serostatus. Along with the approximately 650-subject first cohort, a separate validation cohort of around 110 different subjects was used. To predict cytomegalovirus infection status, the study brought together high-throughput TCR immunosequencing, statistical association of individual TCRs with disease status, and machine learning. A later analysis re-examined previously published TCR beta repertoires from around 670 donors and added high-resolution HLA genotyping to investigate patterns of TCR occurrence. Rather than drawing on any new phenotypic data, the later analysis identified candidate immune exposures from TCR beta sequences and the way those sequences occurred across donors. An earlier analysis of around 640 of the donors used high-throughput TCR beta sequencing to judge whether each TCR beta V gene segment behaved as functional or pseudogenic. Donor age, sex, ethnicity and CMV serostatus were collected together with the repertoire data. In a later genetic analysis, genome-wide SNP genotypes for about three fifths of the 666 donors were used, and that subset was treated as a discovery cohort. All discovery cohort repertoires had been generated using a single sequencing platform. HLA typing included class I and class II loci at four-digit resolution. The number of donors typed differed by locus, with roughly 620-630 for A, B, C, DRB1 and DQB1, roughly 520 for DQA1, approximately 570 for DPA1, and over 400 for DPB1. Roughly 5 DR-DQ haplotypes were treated as single units for association and clustering because of strong linkage in the cohort. On average, roughly 240,000 unique TCR beta nucleotide sequences were sequenced per donor among 398 genotyped donors of the cohort, with roughly 18% of those sequences being non-productive. Broad study findings and their caveats: A later analysis associated about 17,000 TCR beta sequences with specific HLA alleles at a false discovery rate of 0.05. Linkage disequilibrium might explain the correlated functional status among segregating V segments, but an unknown experimental factor could not be excluded. A later analysis found that most CMV-associated TCR beta chains appeared HLA-restricted, with HLA associations seemingly driven largely by CMV exposure. Across donors, most TCR sequences were observed very rarely, whereas some public TCRs were present in many individuals. Because some donors lacked HLA typing at each locus, the association tests relied only on the typed subset. For the cohort, immune exposure information was limited to CMV serostatus. A further reported finding was that TCR beta sequences accurately predicted the HLA-A and HLA-B alleles for most subjects in the first cohort. The classifier was reported to diagnose cytomegalovirus status with high specificity and sensitivity in both the original and validation cohorts. The cohort was sequenced for TCR beta chains only, and without alpha or paired-chain data the features that could be detected were limited. In an earlier analysis of around 600 of the donors, most TCR beta V segments appeared in productive rearrangements about 90% or about 30% of the time, broadly matching IMGT annotations. Because counts were too low, roughly 18 rarely observed V segments, including chromosome 9 orphons, were left out of the earlier analysis of 587 of the donors. In the study, 150 to 200 TCR beta chains were listed as associated with cytomegalovirus. It was suggested by the authors that the approach could potentially be generalized to other disease states and immunological phenotypes. Assigning TCR associations to individual alleles was difficult when HLA alleles, especially DR and DQ, strongly co-occurred. In a later analysis, HLA-associated TCR beta chains were found to be more clonally expanded and to have lower generation probabilities than equally common non-associated chains. In vitro tests confirmed that a few of the cytomegalovirus-associated TCR beta chains recognize cytomegalovirus antigens. Presence/absence analyses assumed roughly uniform sequencing depth across donors, an assumption that may not hold. A cluster of highly shared sequence variants was judged likely to represent a technical artifact of the sequencing pipeline. An association between a missense DCLRE1C variant and V-gene and J-gene trimming of TCR beta chains was found in a later genetic analysis and replicated in an independent cohort. A later analysis reported that several top co-occurrence clusters appeared linked to parvovirus B19, influenza, CMV and Epstein-Barr virus. In a later genetic analysis, fewer N-insertions in productive TCRs were reported among donors in an Asian-associated ancestry cluster than the roughly 700-donor mean. According to a later analysis, TCR association rates differed among HLA loci, with DRB1 alleles showing the most associated TCRs and HLA-C alleles showing the fewest.

Receptor amplification or capture employed the immunoSEQ multiplex PCR assay. For the multiplex PCR, a mixture combining 60 forward primers for TCR Vbeta segments and 13 reverse primers for TCR Jbeta segments was used. The CDR3 region of rearranged TCR beta genes was amplified from genomic DNA by a multiplex PCR assay. The amplified TCR beta libraries were sequenced on the Illumina HiSeq System as 87-base-pair reads. The study's processing was this. A later analysis tallied tens of millions of unique TCR beta chains across the 650 to 750 repertoires, and around 10 million of those chains were shared by two or more donors. A nearest-neighbor algorithm error-corrected the raw reads and collapsed the reads into unique sequences, merging closely related sequences to remove PCR and sequencing errors. To assign V, D and J gene segments, CDR3 sequences were aligned to IMGT reference sequences. For a sequence to be retained, at least a six-nucleotide match to both a V gene segment and a J gene segment was required. A rearrangement was called productive if the CDR3 had no stop codons and remained in frame with V and J, and every other rearrangement was called non-productive. Following IMGT convention, CDR3 was defined as the stretch from the second conserved V-encoded cysteine up to the conserved J-encoded phenylalanine. In an earlier analysis of just under 600 of the donors, sequences lacking an unambiguous match to a single V gene segment were excluded. In an earlier analysis of a few hundred of the donors, V segments were called functional above 56.7% productive rearrangements and were called segregating when the between-donor standard deviation exceeded 5%. A statistical classification framework was developed to diagnose cytomegalovirus status using the catalog of TCR beta chain sequences. In a later analysis, V and J genes were assigned by comparing TCR nucleotide sequences against IMGT/GENE-DB human TR gene sequences. The TCRdist pipeline was used in a later analysis to assign CDR3 sequences and most-parsimonious VDJ recombination scenarios. In a later analysis, each TCR beta chain was defined by its CDR3 amino acid sequence together with its V-gene family, and reads lacking a unique V-gene family were excluded. In a later analysis, approximately 640 highly shared, low-generation-probability nucleotide sequences were removed to address suspected cross-contamination and a sequencing artifact. A later analysis calculated a clonal expansion index for each public chain from normalized within-repertoire ranks of inferred template counts. Generation probabilities in a later analysis came from a VDJ recombination model fitted to out-of-frame rearrangements, and those results were checked against IGoR. A later analysis scored TCR-TCR, TCR-HLA and TCR-CMV co-occurrence with hypergeometric tests, applying a repertoire-size bias correction to TCR pairs. To estimate false discovery rates, a later analysis permuted the HLA or CMV assignments 20 times. In a later analysis, co-occurring TCRs were grouped using DBSCAN, and TCRdist sequence similarity was added for clustering within HLA-allele-positive subsets. Co-occurrence clustering excluded repertoires with fewer than 30,000 or more than 120,000 public chains, plus five with anomalous nucleotide sharing. The source is immuneACCESS, and TCRdb retained only in-frame sequences with V and J called. Part of the clones is not carried over; for the studies checked, unresolved V genes explain less than half of this, and the remainder is unexplained. That table is the source of V, J and clone size, and D and trimming were worked out from the DNA. Here the sample has roughly 160,000 clones; more than 80% occur a single time. 6% to 9% of the sample is held by the ten biggest clonotypes.

This clonotype originated in a woman aged 25 to 39 in good health and CMV-seropositive. The sample consisted of PBMCs.

CDR3 region: CASSLDKPSTDTQYF. The DNA reads as follows: TGTGCCAGCAGCTTGGACAAACCTAGCACAGATACGCAGTATTTT. The chain is encoded by TRBV5-4 joined to TRBJ2-3; no D gene call is confident. In the germline V gene (reference sequence), CDR1 corresponds to SGHNT and CDR2 to YYREEE. V loses 0 bases, J loses 0 bases, and the germline ends lie 8 bases apart. The CDR3 numbers 15 residues from cysteine through phenylalanine. Only the CDR3 part of the read is kept: 45 bases, read in frame from the first base.